This T cell receptor (beta chain) derives from a study of blood T cell repertoires in COVID-19 (dated by TCRdb to about 2020). With respect to the entire study: The collaborator samples originated in the United States, Italy and Spain and spanned the acute and convalescent phases of COVID-19. The dataset comprised deeply sampled blood TCRbeta repertoires from subjects exposed to, actively infected with, or recovered from COVID-19. Samples were obtained from the ongoing ImmuneRACE study (first 160 participants) and from some 1,300 subjects provided by 6 global collaborators. A de-identified subject ID, COVID-19 status, age in years and sex were almost always included in the sample metadata. The material from the prospective study consisted of cDNA or gDNA derived from T cells, B-cell-depleted T cells, or PBMCs. The repertoires were made available in a free public database intended to serve as a resource for research on the immune response to SARS-CoV-2. Where available, HLA class I and class II types were taken from metadata supplied by the sample provider and were not determined by assay-based typing.

With regard to this clone: The specificity of this receptor is unknown. No base qualities exist here, and no much larger clone lies one base off it.

The immunoSEQ Assay, a bias-controlled multiplex PCR, was used to amplify TCRbeta CDR3 regions from genomic DNA. The original pipeline was this. The number of nucleated cells in each sample was estimated by amplification of reference gene primers within the assay. To quantify the absolute abundance of each unique TCRbeta CDR3 rearrangement, sequence reads were collapsed and filtered. Productive Simpson clonality was computed per sample as the square root of Simpson's diversity index over productive rearrangements. TCRdb limited this immuneACCESS table to in-frame rearrangements with V and J called. A share of clones is missing; checked studies link under half to unresolved V genes, and the rest is unexplained. V, J and clone size derive from that table, while D and trimming were established from the DNA sequence. This sample comprises some 490,000 clones, approximately 91% of them detected only once. The ten largest make up approximately 8% of the sample.

What the research found in general, with its limitations: The amount of clinical and demographic metadata varied by source and participant and was provided uncurated.

Enrolling through a virtual design, the prospective study's participants ranged in age from roughly 18 to 90 years and lived across 24 United States geographic areas. In the prospective study, participants were assigned to cohorts based on the clinical history participants reported in a screening survey and a study questionnaire. ImmuneRACE Cohort 3 recovered participants were defined by two consecutive negative NP/OP PCR tests, healthcare professional clearance, or symptom resolution. In the prospective study, mobile phlebotomists collected whole blood, serum and a nasopharyngeal or oropharyngeal swab from each participant. Participants in the prospective study had the option to provide additional blood draws and questionnaires over a 2-month period. Blood samples from the prospective study were shipped frozen or at room temperature prior to DNA extraction. The clonotype originates from a woman in her fifties or sixties who had recovered from COVID-19. Sequencing was performed on PBMCs or T cells enriched from blood (not recorded which).

At the DNA level, the sequence is TGTGCCAGCAGCCGCCTCCCGGGACAGGGAAAAGACAATGAGCAGTTCTTC. Its translation is CASSRLPGQGKDNEQFF. This chain joins TRBV7-6 to TRBJ2-1; 9 nucleotides in the junction match TRBD1. From its cysteine to its phenylalanine, the CDR3 spans 17 amino acids. This entry keeps only the CDR3 DNA: 51 bases, framed from base 1. Trimmed from V: 5 bases; trimmed from J: 5 bases; junction bases lacking a gene match: 13. The germline V gene specifies SGHVS as CDR1 and FNYEAQ as CDR2.